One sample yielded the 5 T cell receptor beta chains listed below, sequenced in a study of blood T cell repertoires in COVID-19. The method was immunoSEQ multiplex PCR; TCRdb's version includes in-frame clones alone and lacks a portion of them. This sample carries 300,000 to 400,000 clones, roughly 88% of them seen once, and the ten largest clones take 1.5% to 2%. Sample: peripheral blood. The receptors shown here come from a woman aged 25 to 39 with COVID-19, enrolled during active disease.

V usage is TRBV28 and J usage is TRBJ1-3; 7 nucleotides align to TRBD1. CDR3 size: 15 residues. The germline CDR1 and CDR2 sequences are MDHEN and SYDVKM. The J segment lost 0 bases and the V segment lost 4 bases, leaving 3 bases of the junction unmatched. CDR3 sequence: CASSSGTASGNTIYF. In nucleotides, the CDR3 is TGTGCCAGCAGTTCTGGGACAGCCTCTGGAAACACCATATATTTT.

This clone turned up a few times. The CDR3 is CASSPGTSGGAFFGELFF. The DNA of the CDR3 is TGCGCCAGCAGCCCCGGGACTAGCGGGGGGGCGTTTTTTGGGGAGCTGTTTTTT. This chain uses TRBV4-1 with TRBJ2-2, with 16 bases fitting TRBD2. The CDR3 is 18 residues long. CDR1 is MGHRA, CDR2 YSYEKL, per germline. With 4 bases clipped from V and 8 bases from J, the junction kept 10 bases outside the gene matches.

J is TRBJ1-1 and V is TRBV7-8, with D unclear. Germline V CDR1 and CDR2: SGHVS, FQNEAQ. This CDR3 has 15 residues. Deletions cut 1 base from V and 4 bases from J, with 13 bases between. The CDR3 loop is CASSLGGEWGTEAFF. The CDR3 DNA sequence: TGTGCCAGCAGCTTAGGTGGGGAGTGGGGCACTGAAGCTTTCTTT. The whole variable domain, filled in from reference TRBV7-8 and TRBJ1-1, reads GAGVSQSPRYKVAKRGQDVALRCDPISGHVSLFWYQQALGQGPEFLTYFQNEAQLDKSGLPSDRFFAERPEGSVSTLKIQRTQQEDSAVYLCASSLGGEWGTEAFFGQGTRLTVV.

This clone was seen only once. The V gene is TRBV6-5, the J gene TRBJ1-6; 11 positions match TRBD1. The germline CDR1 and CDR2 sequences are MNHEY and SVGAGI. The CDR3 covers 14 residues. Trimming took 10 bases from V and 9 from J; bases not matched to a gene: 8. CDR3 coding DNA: TGTGCCATCCCGGACAGGGGGCATAGTTCACCCCTCCACTTT. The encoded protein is CAIPDRGHSSPLHF.

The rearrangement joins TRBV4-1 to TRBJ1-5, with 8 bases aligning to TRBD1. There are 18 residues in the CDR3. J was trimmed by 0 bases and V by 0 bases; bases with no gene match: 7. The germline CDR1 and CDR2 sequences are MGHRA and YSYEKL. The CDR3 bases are TGCGCCAGCAGCCAAGATCCCTGGACAGGGTATAGCAATCAGCCCCAGCATTTT. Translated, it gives CASSQDPWTGYSNQPQHF.